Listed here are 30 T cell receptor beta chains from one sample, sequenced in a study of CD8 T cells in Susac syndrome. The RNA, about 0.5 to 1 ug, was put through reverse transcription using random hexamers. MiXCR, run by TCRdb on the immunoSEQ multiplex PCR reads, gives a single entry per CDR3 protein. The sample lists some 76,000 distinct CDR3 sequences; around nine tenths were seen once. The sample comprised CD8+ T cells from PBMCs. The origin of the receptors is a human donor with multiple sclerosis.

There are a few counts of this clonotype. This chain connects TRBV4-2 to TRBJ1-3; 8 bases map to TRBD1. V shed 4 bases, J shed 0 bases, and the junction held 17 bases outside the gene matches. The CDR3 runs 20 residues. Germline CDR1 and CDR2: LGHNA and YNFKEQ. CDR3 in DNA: TGTGCCAGCAGCCCCAGCCCTTCGGGGACAGGCTTTAACTCTGGAAACACCATATATTTT. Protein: CASSPSPSGTGFNSGNTIYF.

In DNA, the CDR3 is TGTGCCAGCAGCTCTCCCAACTACGAGCAGTACTTC. This gives the protein CASSSPNYEQYF. This sequence joins TRBV11-2 and TRBJ2-7; D call uncertain. Trimming pared 4 bases from V and 3 bases from J, leaving 7 bases between. The germline V gene has CDR1 SGHAT and CDR2 FQNNGV. The CDR3 loop spans 12 amino acids.

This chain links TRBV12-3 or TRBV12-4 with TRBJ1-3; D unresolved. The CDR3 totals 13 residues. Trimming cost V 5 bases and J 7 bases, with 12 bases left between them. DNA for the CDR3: TGTGCCAGCAGTCCCGACCCCTGGAACACCATATATTTT. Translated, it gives CASSPDPWNTIYF.

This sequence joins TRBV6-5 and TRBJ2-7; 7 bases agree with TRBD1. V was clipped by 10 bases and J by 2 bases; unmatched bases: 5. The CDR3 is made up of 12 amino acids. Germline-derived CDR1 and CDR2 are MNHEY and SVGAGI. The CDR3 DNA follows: TGTGCCACAACAGGGGCCCCCTACGAGCAGTACTTC. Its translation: CATTGAPYEQYF.

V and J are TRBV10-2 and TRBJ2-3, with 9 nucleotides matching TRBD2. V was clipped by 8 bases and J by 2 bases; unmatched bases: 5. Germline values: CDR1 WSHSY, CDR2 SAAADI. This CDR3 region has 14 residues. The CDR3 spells CASVLAGDTDTQYF. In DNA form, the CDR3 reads TGCGCCAGCGTATTAGCGGGGGACACAGATACGCAGTATTTT.

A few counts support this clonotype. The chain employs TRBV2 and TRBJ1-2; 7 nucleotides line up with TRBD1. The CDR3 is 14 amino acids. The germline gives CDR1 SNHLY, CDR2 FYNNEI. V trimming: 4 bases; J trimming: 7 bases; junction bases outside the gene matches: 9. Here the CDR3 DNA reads TGTGCCAGCAGTGGACAGGGTTTCATCTCTGGCTACACCTTC. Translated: CASSGQGFISGYTF. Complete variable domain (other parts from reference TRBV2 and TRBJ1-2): EPEVTQTPSHQVTQMGQEVILRCVPISNHLYFYWYRQILGQKVEFLVSFYNNEISEKSEIFDDQFSVERPDGSNFTLKIRSTKLEDSAMYFCASSGQGFISGYTFGSGTRLTVV.

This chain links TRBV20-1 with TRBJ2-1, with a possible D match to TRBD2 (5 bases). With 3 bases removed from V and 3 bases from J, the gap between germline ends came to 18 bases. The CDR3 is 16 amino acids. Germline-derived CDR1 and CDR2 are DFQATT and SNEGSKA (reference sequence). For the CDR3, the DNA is TGCAGTGCTAGTGTGGGCCCACTAGTCTTCTACAATGAGCAGTTCTTC. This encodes CSASVGPLVFYNEQFF.

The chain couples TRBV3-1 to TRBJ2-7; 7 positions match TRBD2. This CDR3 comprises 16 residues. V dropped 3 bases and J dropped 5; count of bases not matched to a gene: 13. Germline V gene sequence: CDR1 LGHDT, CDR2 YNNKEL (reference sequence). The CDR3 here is CASSHSAGRAFDEQYF. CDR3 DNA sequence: TGTGCCAGCAGCCACTCAGCGGGAAGGGCTTTCGACGAGCAGTACTTC.

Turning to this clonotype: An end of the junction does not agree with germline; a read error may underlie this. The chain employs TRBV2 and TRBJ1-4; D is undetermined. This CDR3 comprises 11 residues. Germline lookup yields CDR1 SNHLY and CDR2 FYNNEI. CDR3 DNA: TGCTGTACAGTGATTAATGAAAAACTGTTTTTT. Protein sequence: CCTVINEKLFF. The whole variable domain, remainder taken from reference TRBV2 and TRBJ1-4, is EPEVTQTPSHQVTQMGQEVILRCVPISNHLYFYWYRQILGQKVEFLVSFYNNEISEKSEIFDDQFSVERPDGSNFTLKIRSTKLEDSAMYFCCTVINEKLFFGSGTQLSVL.

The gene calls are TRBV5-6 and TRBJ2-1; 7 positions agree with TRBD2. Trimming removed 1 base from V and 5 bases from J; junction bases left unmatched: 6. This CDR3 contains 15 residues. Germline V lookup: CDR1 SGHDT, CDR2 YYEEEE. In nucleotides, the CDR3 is TGTGCCAGCAGCTTGAACGGGAGGCGGGACAATGAGCAGTTCTTC. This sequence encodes CASSLNGRRDNEQFF. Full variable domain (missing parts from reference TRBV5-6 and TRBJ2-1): DAGVTQSPTHLIKTRGQQVTLRCSPKSGHDTVSWYQQALGQGPQFIFQYYEEEERQRGNFPDRFSGHQFPNYSSELNVNALLLGDSALYLCASSLNGRRDNEQFFGPGTRLTVL.

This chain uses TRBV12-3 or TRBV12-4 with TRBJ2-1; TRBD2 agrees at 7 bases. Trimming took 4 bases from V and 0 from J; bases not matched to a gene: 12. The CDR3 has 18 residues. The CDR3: CASSSPKQAGTSYNEQFF. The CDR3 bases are TGTGCCAGCAGTTCCCCTAAACAAGCGGGAACCTCCTACAATGAGCAGTTCTTC.

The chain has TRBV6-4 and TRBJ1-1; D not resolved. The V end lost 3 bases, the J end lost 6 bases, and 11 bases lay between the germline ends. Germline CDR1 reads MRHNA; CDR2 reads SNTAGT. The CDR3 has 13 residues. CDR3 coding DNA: TGTGCCAGCAGTGATGGGGTTTACGCTGAAGCTTTCTTT. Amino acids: CASSDGVYAEAFF.

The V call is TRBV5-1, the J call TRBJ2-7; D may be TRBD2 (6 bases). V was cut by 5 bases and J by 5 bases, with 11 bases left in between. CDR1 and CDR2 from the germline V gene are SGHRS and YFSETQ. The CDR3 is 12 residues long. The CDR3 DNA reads TGCGCCAGCAGTCTGGGACTCGACGAGCAGTACTTC. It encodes CASSLGLDEQYF.

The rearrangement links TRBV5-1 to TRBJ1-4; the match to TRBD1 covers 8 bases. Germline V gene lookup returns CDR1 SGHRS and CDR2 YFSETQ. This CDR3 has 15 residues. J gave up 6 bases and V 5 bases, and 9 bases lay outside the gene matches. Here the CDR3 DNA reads TGCGCCAGCAGTTATGACAGGGGAGGTGATGAAAAACTGTTTTTT. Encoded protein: CASSYDRGGDEKLFF.

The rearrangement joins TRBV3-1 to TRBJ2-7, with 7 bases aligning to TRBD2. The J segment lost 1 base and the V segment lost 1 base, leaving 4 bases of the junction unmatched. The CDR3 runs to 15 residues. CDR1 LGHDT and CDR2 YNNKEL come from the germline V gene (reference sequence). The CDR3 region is CASSQVASGSYEQYF. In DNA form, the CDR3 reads TGTGCCAGCAGCCAAGTGGCTAGCGGTTCCTACGAGCAGTACTTC.

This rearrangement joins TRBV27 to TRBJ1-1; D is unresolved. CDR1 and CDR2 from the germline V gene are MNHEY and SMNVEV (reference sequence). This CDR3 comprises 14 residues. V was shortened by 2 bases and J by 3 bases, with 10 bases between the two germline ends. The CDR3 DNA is TGTGCCAGCAGTTTAGGGCCCCCATACACTGAAGCTTTCTTT. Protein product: CASSLGPPYTEAFF.

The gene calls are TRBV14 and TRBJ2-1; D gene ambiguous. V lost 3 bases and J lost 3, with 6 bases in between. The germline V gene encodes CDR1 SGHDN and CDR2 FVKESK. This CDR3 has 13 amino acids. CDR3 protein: CASSQGNYNEQFF. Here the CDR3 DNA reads TGTGCCAGCAGCCAGGGTAACTACAATGAGCAGTTCTTC.

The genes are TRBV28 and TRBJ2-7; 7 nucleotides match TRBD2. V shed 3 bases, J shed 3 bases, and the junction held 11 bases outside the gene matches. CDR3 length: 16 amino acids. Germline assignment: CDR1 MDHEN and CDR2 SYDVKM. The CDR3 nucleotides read TGTGCCAGCAGTTTCCCCAGGGAGGGAGGAGGCTACGAGCAGTACTTC. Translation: CASSFPREGGGYEQYF.

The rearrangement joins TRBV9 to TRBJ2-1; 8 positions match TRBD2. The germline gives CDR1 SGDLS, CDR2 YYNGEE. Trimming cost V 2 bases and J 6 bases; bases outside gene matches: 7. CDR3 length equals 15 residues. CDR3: CASSVGSGNANEQFF. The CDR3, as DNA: TGTGCCAGCAGCGTTGGTAGCGGGAATGCCAATGAGCAGTTCTTC.

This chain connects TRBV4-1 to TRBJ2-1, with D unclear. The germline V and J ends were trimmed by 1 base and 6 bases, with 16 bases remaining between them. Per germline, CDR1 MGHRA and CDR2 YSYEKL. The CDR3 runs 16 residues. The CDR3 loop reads CASSQGLASLGNEQFF. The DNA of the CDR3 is TGCGCCAGCAGCCAAGGGTTAGCATCCCTGGGCAATGAGCAGTTCTTC.

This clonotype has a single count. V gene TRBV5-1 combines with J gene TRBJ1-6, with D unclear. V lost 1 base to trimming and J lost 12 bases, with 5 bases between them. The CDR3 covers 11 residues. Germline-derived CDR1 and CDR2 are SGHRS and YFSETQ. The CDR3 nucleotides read TGCGCCAGCAGCTTGCGAAAACCCCTCCACTTT. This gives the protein CASSLRKPLHF.

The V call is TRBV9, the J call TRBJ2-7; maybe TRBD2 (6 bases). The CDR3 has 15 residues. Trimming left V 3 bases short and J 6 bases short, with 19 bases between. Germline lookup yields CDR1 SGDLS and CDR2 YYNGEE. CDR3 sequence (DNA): TGTGCCAGCAGCGCCGGCATAGGGGCGGGAACCGAGCAGTACTTC. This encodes CASSAGIGAGTEQYF. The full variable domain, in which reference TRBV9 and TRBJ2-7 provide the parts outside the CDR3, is DSGVTQTPKHLITATGQRVTLRCSPRSGDLSVYWYQQSLDQGLQFLIQYYNGEERAKGNILERFSAQQFPDLHSELNLSSLELGDSALYFCASSAGIGAGTEQYFGPGTRLTVT.

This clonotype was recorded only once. The CDR3 here is CASSPGGGGYGYTF. In DNA form, the CDR3 reads TGTGCCAGCAGCCCAGGGGGGGGAGGCTATGGCTACACCTTC. V is TRBV9 and J is TRBJ1-2, with TRBD1 matching over 7 bases. The CDR3 contains 14 residues. V shed 4 bases and J 4 bases; nucleotides not matched to a gene: 7. Germline V gives CDR1 SGDLS, CDR2 YYNGEE.

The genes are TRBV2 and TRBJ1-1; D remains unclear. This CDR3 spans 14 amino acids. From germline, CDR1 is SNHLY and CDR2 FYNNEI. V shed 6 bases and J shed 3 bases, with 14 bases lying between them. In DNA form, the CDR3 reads TGTGCCAGCAGCCCACTACGGGTGGACACTGAAGCTTTCTTT. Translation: CASSPLRVDTEAFF.

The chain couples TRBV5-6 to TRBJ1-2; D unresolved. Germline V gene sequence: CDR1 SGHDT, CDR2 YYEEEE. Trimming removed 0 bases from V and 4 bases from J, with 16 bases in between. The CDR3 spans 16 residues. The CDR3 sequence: CASSLESLTGSYGYTF. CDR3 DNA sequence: TGTGCCAGCAGCTTGGAGTCGCTGACTGGGTCCTATGGCTACACCTTC.

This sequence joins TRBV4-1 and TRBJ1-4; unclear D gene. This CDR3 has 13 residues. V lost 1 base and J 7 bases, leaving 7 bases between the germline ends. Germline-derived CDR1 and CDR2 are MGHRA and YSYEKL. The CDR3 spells CASSQARSEKLFF. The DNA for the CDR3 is TGCGCCAGCAGCCAAGCCCGGAGTGAAAAACTGTTTTTT.

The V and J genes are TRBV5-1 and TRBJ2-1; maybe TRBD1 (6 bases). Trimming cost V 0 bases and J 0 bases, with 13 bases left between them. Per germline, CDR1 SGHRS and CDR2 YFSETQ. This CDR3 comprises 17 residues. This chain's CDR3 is CASSLDARGSSYNEQFF. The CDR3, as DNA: TGCGCCAGCAGCTTGGACGCAAGGGGGAGCTCCTACAATGAGCAGTTCTTC.

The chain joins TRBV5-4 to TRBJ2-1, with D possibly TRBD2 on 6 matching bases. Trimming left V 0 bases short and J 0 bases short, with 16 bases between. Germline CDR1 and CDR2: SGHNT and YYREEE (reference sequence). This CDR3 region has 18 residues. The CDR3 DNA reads TGTGCCAGCAGCTTGGAACTAGCCCTCACTGGCTCCTACAATGAGCAGTTCTTC. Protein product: CASSLELALTGSYNEQFF.

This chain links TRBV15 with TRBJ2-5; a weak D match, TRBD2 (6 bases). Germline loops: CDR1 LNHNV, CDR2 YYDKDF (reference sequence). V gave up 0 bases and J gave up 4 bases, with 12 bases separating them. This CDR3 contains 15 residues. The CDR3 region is CATSREIGGGETQYF. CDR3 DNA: TGTGCCACCAGCAGAGAAATCGGGGGTGGAGAGACCCAGTACTTC.

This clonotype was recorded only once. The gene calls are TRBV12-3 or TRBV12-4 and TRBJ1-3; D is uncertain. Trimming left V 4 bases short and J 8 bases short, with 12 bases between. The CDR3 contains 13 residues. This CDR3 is CASSSVPRDTIYF. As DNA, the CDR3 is TGTGCCAGCAGTTCGGTCCCTAGGGACACCATATATTTT.